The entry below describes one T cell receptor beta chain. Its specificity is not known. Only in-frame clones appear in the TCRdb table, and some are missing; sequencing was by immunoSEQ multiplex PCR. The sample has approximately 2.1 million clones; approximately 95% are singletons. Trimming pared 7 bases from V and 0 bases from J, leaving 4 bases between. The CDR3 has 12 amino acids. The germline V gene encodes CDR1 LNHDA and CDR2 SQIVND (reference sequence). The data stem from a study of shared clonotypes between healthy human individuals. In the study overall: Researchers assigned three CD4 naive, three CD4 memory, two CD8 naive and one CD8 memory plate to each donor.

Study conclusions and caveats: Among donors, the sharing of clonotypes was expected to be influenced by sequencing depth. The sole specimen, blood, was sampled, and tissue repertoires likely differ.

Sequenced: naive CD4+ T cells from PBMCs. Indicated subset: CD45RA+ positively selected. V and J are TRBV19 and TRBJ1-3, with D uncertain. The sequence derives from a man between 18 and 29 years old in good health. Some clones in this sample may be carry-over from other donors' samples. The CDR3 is CASTASGNTIYF. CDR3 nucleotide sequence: TGTGCCAGTACAGCCTCTGGAAACACCATATATTTT.